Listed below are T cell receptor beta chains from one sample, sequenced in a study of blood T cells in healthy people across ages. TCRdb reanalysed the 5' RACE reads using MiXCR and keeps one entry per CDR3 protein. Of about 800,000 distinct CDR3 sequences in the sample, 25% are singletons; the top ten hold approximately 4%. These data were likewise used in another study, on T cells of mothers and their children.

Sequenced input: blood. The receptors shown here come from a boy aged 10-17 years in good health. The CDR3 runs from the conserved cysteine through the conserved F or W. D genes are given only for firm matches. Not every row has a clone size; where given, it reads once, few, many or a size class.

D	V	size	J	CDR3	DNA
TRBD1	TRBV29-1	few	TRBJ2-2	CSVDVTGGGELFF	TGCAGCGTTGACGTGACAGGGGGCGGAGAGCTGTTTTTT
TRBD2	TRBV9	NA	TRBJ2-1	CASSVDPAGGSNEQFF	TGTGCCAGCAGCGTAGATCCTGCGGGGGGGTCCAATGAGCAGTTCTTC
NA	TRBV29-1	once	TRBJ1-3	CSVEDPQGSGNTIYF	TGCAGCGTTGAAGATCCACAGGGCTCTGGAAACACCATATATTTT
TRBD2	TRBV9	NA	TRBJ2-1	CASSVTGGGAEQFF	TGTGCCAGCAGCGTAACTGGGGGGGGTGCGGAGCAGTTCTTC
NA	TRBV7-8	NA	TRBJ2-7	CASREDQSSYEQYF	TGTGCCAGCAGAGAGGATCAAAGCTCCTACGAGCAGTACTTC
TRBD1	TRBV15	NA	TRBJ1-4	CATSRDPGQGEEKLFF	TGTGCCACCAGCAGAGACCCGGGACAGGGGGAGGAAAAACTGTTTTTT
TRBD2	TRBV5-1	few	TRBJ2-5	CASSYRAGVRETQYF	TGCGCCAGCAGCTACCGAGCGGGAGTAAGGGAGACCCAGTACTTC
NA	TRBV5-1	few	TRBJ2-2	CASSLEGNIGGELFF	TGCGCCAGCAGCTTGGAGGGGAATATTGGCGGGGAGCTGTTTTTT
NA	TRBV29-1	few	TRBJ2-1	CSVEDEGLRLNEQFF	TGCAGCGTTGAAGATGAGGGGCTGCGGTTGAATGAGCAGTTCTTC
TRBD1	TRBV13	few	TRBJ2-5	CASSPGTAINQETQYF	TGTGCCAGCAGCCCTGGGACAGCAATAAACCAAGAGACCCAGTACTTC
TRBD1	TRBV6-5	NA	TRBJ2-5	CASRTGQGVWETQYF	TGTGCCAGCAGGACCGGACAGGGAGTATGGGAGACCCAGTACTTC
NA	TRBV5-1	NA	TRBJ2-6	CASSVGTSNSGANVLTF	TGCGCCAGCAGCGTCGGGACTTCAAATTCTGGGGCCAACGTCCTGACTTTC
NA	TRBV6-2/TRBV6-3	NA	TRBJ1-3	CASSYSEGPGNTIYF	TGTGCCAGCAGTTACTCCGAAGGTCCTGGAAACACCATATATTTT
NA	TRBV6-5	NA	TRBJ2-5	CASTSRVQETQYF	TGTGCCAGCACCTCTCGGGTACAAGAGACCCAGTACTTC
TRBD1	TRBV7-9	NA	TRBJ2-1	CASRYGQGGNEQFF	TGTGCCAGCAGATACGGACAGGGGGGCAATGAGCAGTTCTTC
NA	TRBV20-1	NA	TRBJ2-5	CSARIAGVQETQYF	TGCAGTGCTAGGATTGCGGGCGTCCAAGAGACCCAGTACTTC
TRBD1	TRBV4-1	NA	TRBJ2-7	CASSQEGQGASEQYF	TGCGCCAGCAGCCAAGAGGGACAGGGGGCGTCAGAGCAGTACTTC
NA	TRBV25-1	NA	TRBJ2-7	CASSESGTSSYEQYF	TGTGCCAGCAGTGAATCCGGGACAAGCTCCTACGAGCAGTACTTC
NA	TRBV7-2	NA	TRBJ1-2	CASSFKAFNYGYTF	TGTGCCAGCAGCTTTAAGGCTTTTAACTATGGCTACACCTTC
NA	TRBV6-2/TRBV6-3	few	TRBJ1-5	CASSYSQGSGNQPQHF	TGTGCCAGCAGTTACAGTCAGGGATCCGGCAATCAGCCCCAGCATTTT
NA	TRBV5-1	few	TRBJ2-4	CASSSGLRGIQYF	TGCGCCAGCAGCTCGGGACTTCGGGGTATTCAGTACTTC
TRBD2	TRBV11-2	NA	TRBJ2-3	CASSSFLGGKADTQYF	TGTGCCAGCAGCAGCTTTTTGGGGGGGAAGGCAGATACGCAGTATTTT
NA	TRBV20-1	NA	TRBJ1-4	CSARYRNGEKLFF	TGCAGTGCTAGGTACAGAAACGGAGAAAAACTGTTTTTT
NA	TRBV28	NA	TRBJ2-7	CASSTRIGTYEQYF	TGTGCCAGCAGTACCCGGATAGGCACCTACGAGCAGTACTTC
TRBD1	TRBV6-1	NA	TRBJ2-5	CASSEVGQETQYF	TGTGCCAGCAGTGAAGTGGGACAGGAGACCCAGTACTTC
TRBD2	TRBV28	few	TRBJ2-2	CASTPGGVNTGELFF	TGTGCCAGCACCCCTGGGGGGGTGAACACCGGGGAGCTGTTTTTT
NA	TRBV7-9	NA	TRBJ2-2	CASSFRLAGELFF	TGTGCCAGCAGCTTCCGACTAGCCGGGGAGCTGTTTTTT
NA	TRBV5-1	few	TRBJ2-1	CASSWMWGSYNEQSF	TGCGCCAGCAGCTGGATGTGGGGCTCCTACAATGAGCAGTCCTTC
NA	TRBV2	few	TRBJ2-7	CASSAYEQYF	TGTGCCAGCAGCGCCTACGAGCAGTACTTC
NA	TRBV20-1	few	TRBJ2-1	CSVSAGSSYNEQFF	TGCAGTGTCTCAGCTGGGAGCTCCTACAATGAGCAGTTCTTC
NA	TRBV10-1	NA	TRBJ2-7	CASRDWPYEQYF	TGCGCCAGCAGGGACTGGCCCTACGAGCAGTACTTC
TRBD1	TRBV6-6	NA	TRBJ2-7	CASSHRDRGHEQYF	TGTGCCAGCAGTCACCGGGACAGGGGCCACGAGCAGTACTTC
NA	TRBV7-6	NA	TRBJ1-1	CASSLSGPSQAFF	TGTGCCAGCAGTCTATCAGGGCCTTCACAAGCTTTCTTT
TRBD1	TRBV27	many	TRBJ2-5	CASSGGQGGSETQYF	TGTGCCAGCAGTGGGGGACAGGGAGGGTCGGAGACCCAGTACTTC
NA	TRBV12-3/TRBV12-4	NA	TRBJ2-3	CASSPSLGGGTDTQYF	TGTGCCAGCAGTCCATCCTTAGGGGGGGGAACAGATACGCAGTATTTT
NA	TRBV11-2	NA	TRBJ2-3	CASSLDPHSTDTQYF	TGTGCCAGCAGCTTAGATCCTCATAGCACAGATACGCAGTATTTT
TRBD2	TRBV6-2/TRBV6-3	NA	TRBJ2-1	CASNPSGIYNEQFF	TGTGCCAGCAACCCTAGCGGGATTTACAATGAGCAGTTCTTC
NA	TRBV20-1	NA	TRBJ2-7	CSATERARLDEQYF	TGCAGTGCTACTGAGCGGGCAAGACTGGACGAGCAGTACTTC